Listed here is a single T cell receptor beta chain. Its antigen is undetermined. The data derive from a study of cytomegalovirus exposure and HLA in healthy donors. Study-level points and caveats: A list of 150 or so TCR beta chains associated with cytomegalovirus was given.

The CDR3 covers 15 residues. V was clipped by 4 bases and J by 1 base; unmatched bases: 5. Germline CDR1 SGHKS, CDR2 YYEKEE (reference sequence). Use of 60 Vbeta and 13 Jbeta primers characterized the PCR. Produced via immunoSEQ multiplex PCR; TCRdb's table is partial and in-frame only. This table has approximately 110,000 clones, under 85% appearing once. This clonotype was sampled from a man aged 25-45 years in good health and CMV-seronegative. The material sequenced was PBMCs. The genes are TRBV5-5 and TRBJ1-1; 9 bases line up with TRBD1. Here the CDR3 reads CASSRSGQGNTEAFF. CDR3 coding DNA: TGTGCCAGCAGCCGCTCGGGACAGGGGAACACTGAAGCTTTCTTT.